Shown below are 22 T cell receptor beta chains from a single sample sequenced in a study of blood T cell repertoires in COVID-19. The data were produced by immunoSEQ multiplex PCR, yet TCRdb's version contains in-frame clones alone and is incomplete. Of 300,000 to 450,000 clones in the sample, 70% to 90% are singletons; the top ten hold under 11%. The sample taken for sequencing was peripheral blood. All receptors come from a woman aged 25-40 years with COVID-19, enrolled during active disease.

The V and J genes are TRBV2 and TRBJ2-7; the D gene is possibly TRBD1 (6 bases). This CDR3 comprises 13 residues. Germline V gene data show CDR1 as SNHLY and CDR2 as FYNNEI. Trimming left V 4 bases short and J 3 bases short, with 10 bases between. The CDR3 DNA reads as TGTGCCAGCAGTGGACAGGTAAACTACGAGCAGTACTTC. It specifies CASSGQVNYEQYF.

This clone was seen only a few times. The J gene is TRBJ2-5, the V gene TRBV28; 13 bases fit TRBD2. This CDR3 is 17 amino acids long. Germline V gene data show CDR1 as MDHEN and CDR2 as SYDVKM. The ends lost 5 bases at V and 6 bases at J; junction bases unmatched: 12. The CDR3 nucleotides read TGTGCCAGCAGTAAACTAGCGGGAGGGCCATGGTCAAAGACCCAGTACTTC. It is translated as CASSKLAGGPWSKTQYF.

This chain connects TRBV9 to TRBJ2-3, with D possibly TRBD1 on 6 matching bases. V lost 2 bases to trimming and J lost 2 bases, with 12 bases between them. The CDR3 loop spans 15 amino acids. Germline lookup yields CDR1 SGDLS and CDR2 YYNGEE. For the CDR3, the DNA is TGTGCCAGCAGCGTCAGGGGTTACGCCACAGATACGCAGTATTTT. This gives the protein CASSVRGYATDTQYF. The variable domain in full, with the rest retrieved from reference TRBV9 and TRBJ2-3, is DSGVTQTPKHLITATGQRVTLRCSPRSGDLSVYWYQQSLDQGLQFLIQYYNGEERAKGNILERFSAQQFPDLHSELNLSSLELGDSALYFCASSVRGYATDTQYFGPGTRLTVL.

The CDR3 loop is CASSPDREYEQYF. CDR3 bases: TGTGCCAGCTCACCCGACAGGGAGTACGAGCAGTACTTC. The chain joins TRBV18 to TRBJ2-7, with 7 bases aligning to TRBD1. J lost 4 bases, V lost 3 bases, and 3 bases had no gene match. Germline loops: CDR1 KGHSH, CDR2 LQKENI. CDR3 length: 13 residues.

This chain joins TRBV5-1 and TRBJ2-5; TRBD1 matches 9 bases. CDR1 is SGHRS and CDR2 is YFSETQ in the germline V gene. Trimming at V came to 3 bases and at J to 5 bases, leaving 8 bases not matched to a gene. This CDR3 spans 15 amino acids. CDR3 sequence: CASSWGQGQWETQYF. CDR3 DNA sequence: TGCGCCAGCAGCTGGGGACAGGGTCAATGGGAGACCCAGTACTTC.

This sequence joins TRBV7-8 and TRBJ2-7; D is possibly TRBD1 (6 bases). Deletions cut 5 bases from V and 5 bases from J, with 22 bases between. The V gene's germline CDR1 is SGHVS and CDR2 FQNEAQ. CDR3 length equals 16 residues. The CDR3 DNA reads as TGTGCCAGCAGCCACCCAGGGGCCTCTAACTTTGACGAGCAGTACTTC. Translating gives CASSHPGASNFDEQYF.

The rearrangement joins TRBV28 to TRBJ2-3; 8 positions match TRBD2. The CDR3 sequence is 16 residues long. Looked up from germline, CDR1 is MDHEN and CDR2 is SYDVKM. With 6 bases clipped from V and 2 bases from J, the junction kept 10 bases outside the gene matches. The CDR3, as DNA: TGTGCCAGCAGACCCCCACGCGGGAGGTCCACAGATACGCAGTATTTT. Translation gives CASRPPRGRSTDTQYF.

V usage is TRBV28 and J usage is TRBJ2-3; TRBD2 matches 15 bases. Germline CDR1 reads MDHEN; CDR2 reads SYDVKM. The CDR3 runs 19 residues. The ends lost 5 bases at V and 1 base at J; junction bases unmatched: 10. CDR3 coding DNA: TGTGCCAGCAGTAAAGGACTAGCGGGAGGGCCGGGGGGCACAGATACGCAGTATTTT. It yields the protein CASSKGLAGGPGGTDTQYF.

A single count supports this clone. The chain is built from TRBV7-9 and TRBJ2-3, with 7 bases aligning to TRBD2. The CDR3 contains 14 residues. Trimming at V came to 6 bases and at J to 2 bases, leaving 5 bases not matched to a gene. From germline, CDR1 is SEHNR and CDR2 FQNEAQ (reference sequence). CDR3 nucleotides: TGTGCCAGCAGTGGGGAGGGATCCACAGATACGCAGTATTTT. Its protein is CASSGEGSTDTQYF.

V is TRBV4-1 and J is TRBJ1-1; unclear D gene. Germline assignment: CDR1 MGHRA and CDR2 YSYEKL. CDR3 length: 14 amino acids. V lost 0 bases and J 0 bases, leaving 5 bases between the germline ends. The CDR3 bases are TGCGCCAGCAGCCAAGAAGCGGTGAACACTGAAGCTTTCTTT. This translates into CASSQEAVNTEAFF.

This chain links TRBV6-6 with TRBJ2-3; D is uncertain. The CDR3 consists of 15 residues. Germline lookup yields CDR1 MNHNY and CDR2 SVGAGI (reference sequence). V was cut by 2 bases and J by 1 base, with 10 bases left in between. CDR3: CASSYLSLGTDTQYF. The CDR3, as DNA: TGTGCCAGCAGTTACCTTTCACTGGGCACAGATACGCAGTATTTT.

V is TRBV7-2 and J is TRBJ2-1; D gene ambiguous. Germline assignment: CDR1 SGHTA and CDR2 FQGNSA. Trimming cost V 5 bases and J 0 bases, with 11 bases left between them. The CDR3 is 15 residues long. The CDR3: CASSKTPSSYNEQFF. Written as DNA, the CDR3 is TGTGCCAGCAGCAAAACACCTAGCTCCTACAATGAGCAGTTCTTC. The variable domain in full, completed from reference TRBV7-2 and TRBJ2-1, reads GAGVSQSPSNKVTEKGKDVELRCDPISGHTALYWYRQSLGQGLEFLIYFQGNSAPDKSGLPSDRFSAERTGGSVSTLTIQRTQQEDSAVYLCASSKTPSSYNEQFFGPGTRLTVL.

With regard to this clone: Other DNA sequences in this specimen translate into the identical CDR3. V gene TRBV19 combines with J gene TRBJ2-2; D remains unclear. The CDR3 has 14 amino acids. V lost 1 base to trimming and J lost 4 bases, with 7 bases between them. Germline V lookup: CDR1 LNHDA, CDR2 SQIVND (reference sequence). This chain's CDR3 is CASSIGRGTGELFF. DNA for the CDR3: TGTGCCAGTAGTATAGGTAGAGGCACCGGGGAGCTGTTTTTT.

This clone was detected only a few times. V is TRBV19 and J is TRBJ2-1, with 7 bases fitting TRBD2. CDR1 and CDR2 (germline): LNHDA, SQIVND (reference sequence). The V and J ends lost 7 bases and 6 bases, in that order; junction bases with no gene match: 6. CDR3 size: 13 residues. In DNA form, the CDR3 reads TGTGCCAGTACAAGCGGGAACATCAATGAGCAGTTCTTC. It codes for CASTSGNINEQFF.

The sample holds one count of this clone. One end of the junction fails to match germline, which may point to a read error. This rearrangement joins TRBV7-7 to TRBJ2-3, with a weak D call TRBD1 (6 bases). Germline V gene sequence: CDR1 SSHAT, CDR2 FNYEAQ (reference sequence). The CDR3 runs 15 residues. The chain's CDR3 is CASSLAGAPTDTQYF. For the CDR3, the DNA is TGTGCTAGCAGCTTGGCAGGGGCCCCCACAGATACGCAGTATTTT.

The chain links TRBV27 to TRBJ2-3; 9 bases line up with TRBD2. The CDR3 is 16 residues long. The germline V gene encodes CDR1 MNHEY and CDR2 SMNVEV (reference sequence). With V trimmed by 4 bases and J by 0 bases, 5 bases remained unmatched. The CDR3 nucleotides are TGTGCCAGCAGTTCCGGACTAGCGCCTAGCACAGATACGCAGTATTTT. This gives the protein CASSSGLAPSTDTQYF.

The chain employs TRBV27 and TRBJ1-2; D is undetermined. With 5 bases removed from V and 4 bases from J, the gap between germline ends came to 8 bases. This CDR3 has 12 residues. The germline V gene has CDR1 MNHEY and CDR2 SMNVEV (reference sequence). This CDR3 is CASSEGGYGYTF. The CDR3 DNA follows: TGTGCCAGCAGTGAGGGAGGCTATGGCTACACCTTC.

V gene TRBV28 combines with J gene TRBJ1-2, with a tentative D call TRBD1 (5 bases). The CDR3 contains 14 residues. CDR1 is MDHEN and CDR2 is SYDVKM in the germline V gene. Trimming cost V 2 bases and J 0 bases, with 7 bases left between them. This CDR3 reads CASSLGGTNYGYTF. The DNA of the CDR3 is TGTGCCAGCAGTTTAGGGGGGACTAACTATGGCTACACCTTC.

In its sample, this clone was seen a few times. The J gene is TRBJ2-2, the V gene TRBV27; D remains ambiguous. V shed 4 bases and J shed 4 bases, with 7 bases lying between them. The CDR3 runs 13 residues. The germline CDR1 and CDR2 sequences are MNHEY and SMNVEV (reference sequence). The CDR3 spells CASSSPVTGELFF. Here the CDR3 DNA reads TGTGCCAGCAGTTCTCCAGTCACCGGGGAGCTGTTTTTT.

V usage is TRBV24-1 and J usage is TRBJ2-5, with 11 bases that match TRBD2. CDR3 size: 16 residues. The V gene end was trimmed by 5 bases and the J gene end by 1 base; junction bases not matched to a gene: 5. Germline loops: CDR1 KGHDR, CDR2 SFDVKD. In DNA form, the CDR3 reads TGTGCCACCAGTGGCCGTAGCGGGAGGGTCCAAGAGACCCAGTACTTC. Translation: CATSGRSGRVQETQYF.

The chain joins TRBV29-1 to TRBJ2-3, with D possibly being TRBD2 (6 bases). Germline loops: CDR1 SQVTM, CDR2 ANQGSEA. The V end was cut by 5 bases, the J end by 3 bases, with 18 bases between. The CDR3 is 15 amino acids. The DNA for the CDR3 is TGCAGCGTTTTTCTGGAACTCGGGGGTACAGATACGCAGTATTTT. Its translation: CSVFLELGGTDTQYF.

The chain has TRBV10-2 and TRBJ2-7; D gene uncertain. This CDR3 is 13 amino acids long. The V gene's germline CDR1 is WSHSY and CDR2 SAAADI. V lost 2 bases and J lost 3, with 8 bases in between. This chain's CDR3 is CASSEVRIYEQYF. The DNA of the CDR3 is TGCGCCAGCAGTGAGGTCCGTATCTACGAGCAGTACTTC.